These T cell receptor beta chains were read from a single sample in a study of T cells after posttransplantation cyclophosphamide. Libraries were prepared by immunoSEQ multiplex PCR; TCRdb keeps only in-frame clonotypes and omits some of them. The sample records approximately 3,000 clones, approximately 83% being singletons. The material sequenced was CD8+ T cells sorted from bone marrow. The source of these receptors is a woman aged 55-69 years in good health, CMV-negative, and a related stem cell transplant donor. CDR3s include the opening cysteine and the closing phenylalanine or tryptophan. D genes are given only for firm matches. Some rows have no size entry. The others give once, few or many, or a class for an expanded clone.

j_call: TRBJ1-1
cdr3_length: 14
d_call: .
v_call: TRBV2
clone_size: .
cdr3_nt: TGTGCCTACCCGGGGGGGGCCATGAACACTGAAGCTTTCTTT
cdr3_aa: CAYPGGAMNTEAFF

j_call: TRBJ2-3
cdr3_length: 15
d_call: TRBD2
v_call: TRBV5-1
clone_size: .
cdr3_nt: TGCGCCAGCGTCGCGGGGGGGTCTAGCACAGATACGCAGTATTTT
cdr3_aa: CASVAGGSSTDTQYF

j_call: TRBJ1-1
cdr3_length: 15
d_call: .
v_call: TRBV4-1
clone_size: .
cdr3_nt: TGCGCCAGCAGCCAAGAACGATACAGGGTCACTGAAGCTTTCTTT
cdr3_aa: CASSQERYRVTEAFF

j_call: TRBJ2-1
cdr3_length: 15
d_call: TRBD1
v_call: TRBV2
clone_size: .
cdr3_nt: TGTGCCAGCACGACGACAGGGAGCTCCTACAATGAGCAGTTCTTC
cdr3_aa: CASTTTGSSYNEQFF

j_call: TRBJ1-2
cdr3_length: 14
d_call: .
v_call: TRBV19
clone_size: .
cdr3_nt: TGTGCCAGTAGTGCCCGACAGGTCGACTATGGCTACACCTTC
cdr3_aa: CASSARQVDYGYTF

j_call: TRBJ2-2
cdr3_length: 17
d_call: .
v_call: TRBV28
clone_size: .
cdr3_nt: TGTGCCAGCAGTTTAATGGGCTCAGTTGAGTTAACCGGGGAGCTGTTTTTT
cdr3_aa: CASSLMGSVELTGELFF

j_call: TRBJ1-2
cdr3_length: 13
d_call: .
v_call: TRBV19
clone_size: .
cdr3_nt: TGTGCCAGTAGTATAAAGCCAGGTTATGGCTACACCTTC
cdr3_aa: CASSIKPGYGYTF

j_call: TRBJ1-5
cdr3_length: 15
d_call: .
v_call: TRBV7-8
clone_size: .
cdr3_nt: TGTGCCAGCAGCTTAGCAGGGGTAATTAATCAGCCCCAGCATTTT
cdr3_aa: CASSLAGVINQPQHF

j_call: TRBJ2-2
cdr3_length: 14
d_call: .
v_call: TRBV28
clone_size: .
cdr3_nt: TGTGCCAGCAGTCCCCACCGATCGAGCGGGGAGCTGTTTTTT
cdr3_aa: CASSPHRSSGELFF

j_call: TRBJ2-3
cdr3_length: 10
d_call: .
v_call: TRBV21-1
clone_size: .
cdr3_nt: TGTGCCAGCAGTAACAGGGGGGAATATTTT
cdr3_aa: CASSNRGEYF

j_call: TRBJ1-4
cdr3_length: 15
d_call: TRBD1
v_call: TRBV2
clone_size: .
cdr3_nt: TGTGCCAGCAGTGATCCCGGGACAGGTCAGGAAAAACTGTTTTTT
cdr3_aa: CASSDPGTGQEKLFF

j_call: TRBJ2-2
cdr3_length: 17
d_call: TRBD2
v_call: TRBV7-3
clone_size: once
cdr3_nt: TGTGCCAGCAGCTTAACGGCGAGCGGGAGAGTAACCGGGGAGCTGTTTTTT
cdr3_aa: CASSLTASGRVTGELFF

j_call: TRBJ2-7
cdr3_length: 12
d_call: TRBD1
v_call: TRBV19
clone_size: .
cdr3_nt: TGTGCCAGTAGCAGACAGGGGAACGAGCAGTACTTC
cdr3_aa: CASSRQGNEQYF

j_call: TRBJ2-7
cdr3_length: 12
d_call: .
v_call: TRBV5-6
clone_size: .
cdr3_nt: TGTGCCAGCAGCTTGATCGGTCGCGAGCAGTACTTC
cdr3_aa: CASSLIGREQYF

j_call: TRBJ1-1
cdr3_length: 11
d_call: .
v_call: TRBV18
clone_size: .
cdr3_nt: TGTGCCAGCTCCCGCGGGGCTGAAGCTTTCTTT
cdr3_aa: CASSRGAEAFF

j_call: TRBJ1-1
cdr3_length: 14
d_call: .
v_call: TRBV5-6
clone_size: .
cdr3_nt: TGTGCCAGCAGCTTTGGGGGGACGGACACTGAAGCTTTCTTC
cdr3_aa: CASSFGGTDTEAFF

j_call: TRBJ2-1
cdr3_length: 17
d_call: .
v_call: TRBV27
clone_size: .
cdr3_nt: TGTGCCAGCAGTTTAGCTAGCGCCGGAGGGCCTTACAATGAGCAGTTCTTC
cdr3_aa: CASSLASAGGPYNEQFF

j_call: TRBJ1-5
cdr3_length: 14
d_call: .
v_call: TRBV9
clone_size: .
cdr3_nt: TGTGCCAGCAGCCCTCAGGGGTTGGGGCAGCCCCAGCATTTT
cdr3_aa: CASSPQGLGQPQHF

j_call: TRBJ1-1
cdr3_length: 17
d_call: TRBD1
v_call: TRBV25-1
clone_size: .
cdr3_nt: TGTGCCAGCAGTCCTGGGACAGGGCAGACGGATAAACTTGAAGCTTTCTTT
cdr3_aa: CASSPGTGQTDKLEAFF

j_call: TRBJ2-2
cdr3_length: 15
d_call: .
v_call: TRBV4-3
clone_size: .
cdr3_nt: TGCGCCAGCAGCCAAGATGGAGACTACACCGGGGAGCTGTTTTTT
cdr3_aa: CASSQDGDYTGELFF

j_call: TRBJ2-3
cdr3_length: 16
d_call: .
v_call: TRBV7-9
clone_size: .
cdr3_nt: TGTGCCAGCAGACCACAGGACAGCTATAGCACAGATACGCAGTATTTT
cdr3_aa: CASRPQDSYSTDTQYF

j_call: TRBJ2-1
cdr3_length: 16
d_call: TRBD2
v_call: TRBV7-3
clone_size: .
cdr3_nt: TGTGCCAGCAGCTTTTGGGGCCCGGGACTAGGCAATGAGCAGTTCTTC
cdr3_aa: CASSFWGPGLGNEQFF

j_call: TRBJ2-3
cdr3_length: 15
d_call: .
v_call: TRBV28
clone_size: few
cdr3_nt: TGTGCCAGCAGTTTATTGGCTAGTGACACAGATACGCAGTATTTT
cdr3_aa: CASSLLASDTDTQYF

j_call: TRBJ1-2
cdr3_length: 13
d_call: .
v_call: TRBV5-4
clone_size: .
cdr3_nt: TGTGCCAGCAGCTCATCCGGGACTGAAGGCTACACCTTC
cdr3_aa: CASSSSGTEGYTF

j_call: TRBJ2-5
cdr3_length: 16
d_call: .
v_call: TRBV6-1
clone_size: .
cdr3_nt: TGTGCCAGCAGTGGTCTTAAAATCCGGTACCAAGAGACCCAGTACTTC
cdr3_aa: CASSGLKIRYQETQYF

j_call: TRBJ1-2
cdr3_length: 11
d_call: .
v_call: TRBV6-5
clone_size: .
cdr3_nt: TGTGCCAGCAGACAGGGAGCTGGCTACACCTTC
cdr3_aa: CASRQGAGYTF

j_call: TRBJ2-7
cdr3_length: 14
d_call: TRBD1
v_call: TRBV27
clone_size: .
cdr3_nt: TGTGCCAGCAGTTTGCTGACAGGGGGAGACGAGCAGTACTTC
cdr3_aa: CASSLLTGGDEQYF

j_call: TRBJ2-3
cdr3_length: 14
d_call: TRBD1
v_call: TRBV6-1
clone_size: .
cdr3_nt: TGTGCCAGCAGTGGGACAGGGGACACAGATACGCAGTATTTT
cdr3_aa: CASSGTGDTDTQYF

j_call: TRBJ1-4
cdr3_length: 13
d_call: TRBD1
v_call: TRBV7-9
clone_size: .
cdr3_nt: TGTGCCAGCAGCAGGGACAGTAATGAAAAACTGTTTTTT
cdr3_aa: CASSRDSNEKLFF

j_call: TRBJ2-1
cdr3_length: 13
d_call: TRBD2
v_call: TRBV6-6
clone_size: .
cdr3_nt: TGTGCCAGCACCCCGGGACTAGTGATTGAGCAGTTCTTC
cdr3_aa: CASTPGLVIEQFF

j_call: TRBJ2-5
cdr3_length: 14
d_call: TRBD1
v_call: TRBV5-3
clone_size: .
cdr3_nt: TGTGCCAGAAGTAGCGGACAGGGTGGGGAGACCCAGTACTTC
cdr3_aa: CARSSGQGGETQYF

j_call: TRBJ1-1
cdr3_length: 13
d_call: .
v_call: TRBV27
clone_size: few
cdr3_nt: TGTGCCAGCAACCTCGCGGGAAACACTGAAGCTTTCTTT
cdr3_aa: CASNLAGNTEAFF

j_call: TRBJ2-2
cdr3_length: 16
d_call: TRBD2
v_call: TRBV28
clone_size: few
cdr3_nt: TGTGCCAGCAGTCCAATTAGACTAGCTGCTGACGGGGAGCTGTTTTTT
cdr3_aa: CASSPIRLAADGELFF

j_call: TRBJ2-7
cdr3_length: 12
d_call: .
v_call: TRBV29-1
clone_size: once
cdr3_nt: TGCAGCGTTGAACTGAGAGACTACGAGCAGTACTTC
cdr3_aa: CSVELRDYEQYF

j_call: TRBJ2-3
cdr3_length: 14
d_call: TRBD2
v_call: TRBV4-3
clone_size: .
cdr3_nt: TGCGCCAGCAGCCATGGACTAGTTGCAGATACGCAGTATTTT
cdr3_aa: CASSHGLVADTQYF

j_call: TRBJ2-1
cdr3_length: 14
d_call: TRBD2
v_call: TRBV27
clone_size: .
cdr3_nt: TGTGCCAGCAGTTTAGCGGGGGGTAATAATGAGCAGTTCTTC
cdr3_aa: CASSLAGGNNEQFF

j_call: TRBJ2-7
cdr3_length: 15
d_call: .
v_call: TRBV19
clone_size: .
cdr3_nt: TGTGCCAGTAGTATAACTAGCAGCTCCTCCTACGAGCAGTACTTC
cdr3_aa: CASSITSSSSYEQYF

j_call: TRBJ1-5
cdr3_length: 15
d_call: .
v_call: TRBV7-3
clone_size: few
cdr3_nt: TGTGCCAGCAGCCCCACCACGGCAGGTTCACAGCCCCAGCATTTT
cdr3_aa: CASSPTTAGSQPQHF

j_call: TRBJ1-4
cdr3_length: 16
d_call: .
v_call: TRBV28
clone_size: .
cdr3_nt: TGTGCCAGCAGTTTATTTTTCCAGGGTCCACGGGAAAAACTGTTTTTT
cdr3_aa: CASSLFFQGPREKLFF

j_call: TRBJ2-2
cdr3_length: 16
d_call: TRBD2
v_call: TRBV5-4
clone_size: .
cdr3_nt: TGTGCCAGCAGCTTTTATGGGACTAGGCCCACCGGGGAGCTGTTTTTT
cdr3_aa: CASSFYGTRPTGELFF

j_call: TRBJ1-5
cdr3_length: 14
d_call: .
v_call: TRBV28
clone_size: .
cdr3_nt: TGTGCCAGCAGTCTCCGGGACAAGAATCAGCCCCAGCATTTT
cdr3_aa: CASSLRDKNQPQHF

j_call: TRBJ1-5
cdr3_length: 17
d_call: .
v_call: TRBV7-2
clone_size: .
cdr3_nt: TGTGCCAGCAGCTTAGATCAGAGGGGGACAACAAAGCAGCCCCAGCATTTT
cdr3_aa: CASSLDQRGTTKQPQHF

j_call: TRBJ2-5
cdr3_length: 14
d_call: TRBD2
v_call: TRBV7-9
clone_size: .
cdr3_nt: TGTGCCAGCAGAGGTGCGGGGGGGCTGGAGACCCAGTACTTC
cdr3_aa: CASRGAGGLETQYF

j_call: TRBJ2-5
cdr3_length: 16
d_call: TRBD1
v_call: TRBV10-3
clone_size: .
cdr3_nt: TGTGCCATCAGTCCGGGACAGGGGCTCCTACGAGAGACCCAGTACTTC
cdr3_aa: CAISPGQGLLRETQYF

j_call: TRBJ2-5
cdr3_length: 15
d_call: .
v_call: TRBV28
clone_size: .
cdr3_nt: TGTGCCAGCAGTTGGTTAGGCGGCCCTGAGCAGACCCAGTACTTC
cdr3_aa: CASSWLGGPEQTQYF

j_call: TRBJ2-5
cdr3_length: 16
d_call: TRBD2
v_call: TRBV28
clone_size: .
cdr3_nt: TGTGCCAGCAGTTTTAGCGGGGGGCTCTCCCGAGAGACCCAGTACTTC
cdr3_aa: CASSFSGGLSRETQYF

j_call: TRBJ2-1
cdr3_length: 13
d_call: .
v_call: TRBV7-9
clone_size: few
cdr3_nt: TGTGCCAGCCGCGGGACGGTCGGGAATGAGCAGTTCTTC
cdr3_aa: CASRGTVGNEQFF